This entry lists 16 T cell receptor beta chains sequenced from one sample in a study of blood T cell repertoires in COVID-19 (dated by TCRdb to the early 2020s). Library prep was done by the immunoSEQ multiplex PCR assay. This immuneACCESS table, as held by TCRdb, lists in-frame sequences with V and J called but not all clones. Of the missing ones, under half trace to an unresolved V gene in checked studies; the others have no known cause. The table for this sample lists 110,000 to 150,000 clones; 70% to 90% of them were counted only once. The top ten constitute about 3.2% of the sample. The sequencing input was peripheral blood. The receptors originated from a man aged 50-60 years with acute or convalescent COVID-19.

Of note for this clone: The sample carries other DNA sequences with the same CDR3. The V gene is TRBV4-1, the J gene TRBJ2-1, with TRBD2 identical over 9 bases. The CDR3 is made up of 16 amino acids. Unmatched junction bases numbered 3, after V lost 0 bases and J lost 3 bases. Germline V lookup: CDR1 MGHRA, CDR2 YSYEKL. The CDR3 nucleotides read TGCGCCAGCAGCCAAGAAGGGCGGGGGGGCTACAATGAGCAGTTCTTC. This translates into CASSQEGRGGYNEQFF.

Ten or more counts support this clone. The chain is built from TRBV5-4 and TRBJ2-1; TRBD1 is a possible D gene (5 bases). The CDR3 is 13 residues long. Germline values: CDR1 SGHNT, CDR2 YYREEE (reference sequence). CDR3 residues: CAYRPASYNEQFF. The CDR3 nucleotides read TGTGCTTACAGGCCAGCCTCCTACAATGAGCAGTTCTTC.

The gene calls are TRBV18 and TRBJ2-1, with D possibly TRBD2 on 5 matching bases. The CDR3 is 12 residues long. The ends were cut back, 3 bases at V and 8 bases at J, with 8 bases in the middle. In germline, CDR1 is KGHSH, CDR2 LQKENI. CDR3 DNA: TGTGCCAGCTCACCCGAGGGCCATGAGCAGTTCTTC. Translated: CASSPEGHEQFF. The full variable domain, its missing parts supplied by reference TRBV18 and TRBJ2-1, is NAGVMQNPRHLVRRRGQEARLRCSPMKGHSHVYWYRQLPEEGLKFMVYLQKENIIDESGMPKERFSAEFPKEGPSILRIQQVVRGDSAAYFCASSPEGHEQFFGPGTRLTVL.

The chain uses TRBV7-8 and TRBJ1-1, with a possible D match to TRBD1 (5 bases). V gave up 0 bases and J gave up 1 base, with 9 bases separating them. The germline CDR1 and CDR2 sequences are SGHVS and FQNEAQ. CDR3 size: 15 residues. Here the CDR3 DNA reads TGTGCCAGCAGCTTAGCGTGGGGCGGGAACACTGAAGCTTTCTTT. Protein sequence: CASSLAWGGNTEAFF. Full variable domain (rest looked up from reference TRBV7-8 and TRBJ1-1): GAGVSQSPRYKVAKRGQDVALRCDPISGHVSLFWYQQALGQGPEFLTYFQNEAQLDKSGLPSDRFFAERPEGSVSTLKIQRTQQEDSAVYLCASSLAWGGNTEAFFGQGTRLTVV.

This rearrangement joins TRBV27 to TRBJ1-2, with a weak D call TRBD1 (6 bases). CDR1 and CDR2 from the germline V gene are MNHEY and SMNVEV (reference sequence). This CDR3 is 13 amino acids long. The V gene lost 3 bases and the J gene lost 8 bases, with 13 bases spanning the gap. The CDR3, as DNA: TGTGCCAGCAGTTTGTCGGGGGGCAAGGGCTACACCTTC. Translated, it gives CASSLSGGKGYTF.

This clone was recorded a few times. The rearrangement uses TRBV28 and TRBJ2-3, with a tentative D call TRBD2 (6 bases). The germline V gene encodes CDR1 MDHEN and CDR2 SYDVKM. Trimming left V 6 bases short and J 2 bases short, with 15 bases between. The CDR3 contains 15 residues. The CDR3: CASSLLSSDTDTQYF. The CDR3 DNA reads TGTGCCAGCAGCTTGCTCTCTAGCGACACAGATACGCAGTATTTT.

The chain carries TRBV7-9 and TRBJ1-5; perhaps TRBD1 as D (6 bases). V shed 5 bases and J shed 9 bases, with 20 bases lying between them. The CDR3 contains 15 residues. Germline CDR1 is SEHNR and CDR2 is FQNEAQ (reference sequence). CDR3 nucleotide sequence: TGTGCCAGCAGCCCCTGGGGGCAAGGTAGTCCGCCCCAGCATTTT. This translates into CASSPWGQGSPPQHF.

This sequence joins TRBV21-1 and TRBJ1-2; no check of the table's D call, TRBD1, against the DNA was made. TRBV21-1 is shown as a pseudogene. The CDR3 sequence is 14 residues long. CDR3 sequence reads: CASSPPTGYGGYTF. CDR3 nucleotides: TGTGCCAGCAGCCCCCCTACAGGGTATGGTGGCTACACCTTC.

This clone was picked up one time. CDR3 region: CASRYTSGSYNEQFF. The CDR3 coding sequence is TGTGCCAGCAGGTATACTAGCGGTTCCTACAATGAGCAGTTCTTC. The chain combines TRBV6-5 with TRBJ2-1, with 8 nucleotides matching TRBD2. CDR1 and CDR2 (germline): MNHEY, SVGAGI. This CDR3 has 15 residues. The V segment lost 6 bases and the J segment 1 base; nucleotides outside the gene matches: 5.

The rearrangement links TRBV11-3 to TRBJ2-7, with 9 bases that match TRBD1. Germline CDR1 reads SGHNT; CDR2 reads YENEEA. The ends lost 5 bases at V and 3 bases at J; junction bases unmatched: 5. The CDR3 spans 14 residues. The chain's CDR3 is CASSQGTGSYEQYF. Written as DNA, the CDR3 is TGTGCCAGCAGCCAAGGGACAGGGAGCTACGAGCAGTACTTC.

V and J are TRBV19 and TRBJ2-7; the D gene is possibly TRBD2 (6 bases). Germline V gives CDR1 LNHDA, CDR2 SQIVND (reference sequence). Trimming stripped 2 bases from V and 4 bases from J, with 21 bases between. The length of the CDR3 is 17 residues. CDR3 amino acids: CASSISTGTPGRYEQYF. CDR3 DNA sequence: TGTGCCAGTAGTATAAGCACCGGGACCCCGGGGAGGTACGAGCAGTACTTC. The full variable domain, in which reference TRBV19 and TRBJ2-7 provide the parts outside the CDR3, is DGGITQSPKYLFRKEGQNVTLSCEQNLNHDAMYWYRQDPGQGLRLIYYSQIVNDFQKGDIAEGYSVSREKKESFPLTVTSAQKNPTAFYLCASSISTGTPGRYEQYFGPGTRLTVT.

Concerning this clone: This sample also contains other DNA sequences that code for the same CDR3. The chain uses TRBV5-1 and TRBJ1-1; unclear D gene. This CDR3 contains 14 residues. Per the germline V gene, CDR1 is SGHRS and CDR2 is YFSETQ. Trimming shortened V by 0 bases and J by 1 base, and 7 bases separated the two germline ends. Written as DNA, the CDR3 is TGCGCCAGCAGCTTGGCGTACAAGAACACTGAAGCTTTCTTT. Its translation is CASSLAYKNTEAFF.

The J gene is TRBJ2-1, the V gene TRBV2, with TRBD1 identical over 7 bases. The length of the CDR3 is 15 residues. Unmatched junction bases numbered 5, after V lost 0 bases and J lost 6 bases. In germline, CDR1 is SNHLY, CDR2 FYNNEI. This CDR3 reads CASSEARAGGNEQFF. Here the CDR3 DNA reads TGTGCCAGCAGTGAAGCACGGGCAGGGGGCAATGAGCAGTTCTTC.

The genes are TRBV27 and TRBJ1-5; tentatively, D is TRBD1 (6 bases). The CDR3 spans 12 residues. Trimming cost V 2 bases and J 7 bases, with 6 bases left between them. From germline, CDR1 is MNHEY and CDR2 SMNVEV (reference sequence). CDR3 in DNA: TGTGCCAGCAGTTTAGGGGGCCAGCCCCAGCATTTT. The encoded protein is CASSLGGQPQHF.

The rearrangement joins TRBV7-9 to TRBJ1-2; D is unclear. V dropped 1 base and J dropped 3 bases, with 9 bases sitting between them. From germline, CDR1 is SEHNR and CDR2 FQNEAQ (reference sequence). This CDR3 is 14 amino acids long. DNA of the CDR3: TGTGCCAGCAGCTTAGTGGGTCAGGACTATGGCTACACCTTC. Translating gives CASSLVGQDYGYTF.

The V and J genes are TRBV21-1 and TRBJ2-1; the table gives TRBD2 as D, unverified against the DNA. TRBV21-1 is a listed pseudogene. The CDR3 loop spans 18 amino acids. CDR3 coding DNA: TGTGCCAGCAGCTCCGGGACTAGCGGGAGATCGCGGTACAATGAGCAGTTCTTC. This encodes CASSSGTSGRSRYNEQFF.